The rows below give T cell receptor beta chains drawn from one sample of a study of T cells in localized non-small cell lung cancer. The repertoire was sequenced with immunoSEQ multiplex PCR; TCRdb's copy has only in-frame clones and lacks some. The sample has 14,000 or so clones, around nine tenths seen once. The source was peripheral blood mononuclear cells, collected before any cancer treatment. Every receptor here comes from a man aged 35 to 69 with stage III lung adenocarcinoma. The CDR3 runs from the conserved cysteine through the conserved F or W. Each record gives: V gene, J gene, D gene, clone size, CDR3 DNA, CDR3 protein. The D gene is left open where the match is weak. Clone size is stated in some rows and not others, as once, few, many or a class when expanded.

V: TRBV13
J: TRBJ2-5
D: TRBD2
size: .
DNA: TGTGCCAGCAGCCGCACGAGAACTAGCGGGGATCCACGGGAGACCCAGTACTTC
CDR3: CASSRTRTSGDPRETQYF

V: TRBV10-3
J: TRBJ2-7
D: .
size: once
DNA: TGTGCCATCAGTGAGACCGGGGGTGTCGGCGAGCAGTACTTC
CDR3: CAISETGGVGEQYF

V: TRBV27
J: TRBJ2-7
D: TRBD2
size: .
DNA: TGTGCCAGCAGTTTATGGCTAGCGGGAGTGGACGAGCAGTACTTC
CDR3: CASSLWLAGVDEQYF

V: TRBV30
J: TRBJ2-1
D: .
size: .
DNA: TGTGCCTGGAGATTTGGCTCCTGCTCCTACAATGAGCAGTTCTTC
CDR3: CAWRFGSCSYNEQFF

V: TRBV5-6
J: TRBJ2-1
D: TRBD1
size: .
DNA: TGTGCCAGCAGCTCAGGACAGGGGTATAATGAGCAGTTCTTC
CDR3: CASSSGQGYNEQFF

V: TRBV13
J: TRBJ1-1
D: .
size: .
DNA: TGTGCCAGCAGCTTTGGTACAGGGAACACTGAAGCTTTCTTT
CDR3: CASSFGTGNTEAFF

V: TRBV18
J: TRBJ2-5
D: .
size: .
DNA: TGTGCCAGCTCACCCGGGACCAATCGAGAGACCCAGTACTTC
CDR3: CASSPGTNRETQYF

V: TRBV7-9
J: TRBJ2-2
D: TRBD1
size: .
DNA: TGTGCCAGCAGCTACACCGGGACAGGTGACCTCGGGGAGCTGTTTTTT
CDR3: CASSYTGTGDLGELFF

V: TRBV5-6
J: TRBJ2-2
D: .
size: .
DNA: TGTGCCAGCAGCCCGGCCGAGACAGGCTTCACCGGGGAGCTGTTTTTT
CDR3: CASSPAETGFTGELFF

V: TRBV30
J: TRBJ1-1
D: TRBD1
size: .
DNA: TGTGCCTGGAGGCGGGGGCGCGTGAACACGGGACAGTCAGCTTTCTTT
CDR3: CAWRRGRVNTGQSAFF

V: TRBV6-6
J: TRBJ2-1
D: .
size: medium-sized
DNA: TGTGCCAGCAGTCCCACAGGGCGGGACACCTACAATGAGCAGTTCTTC
CDR3: CASSPTGRDTYNEQFF

V: TRBV5-6
J: TRBJ2-7
D: .
size: .
DNA: TGTGCCAGCAGCGCGAGAGCTGGGGCTGCCTACGAGCAGTACTTC
CDR3: CASSARAGAAYEQYF

V: TRBV4-1
J: TRBJ1-2
D: .
size: .
DNA: TGCGCCAGCAGCCAAGATCTACACCCAGTGGAATATGGCTACACCTTC
CDR3: CASSQDLHPVEYGYTF

V: TRBV5-4
J: TRBJ1-4
D: .
size: .
DNA: TGTGCCAGCAGCCCCCGGGGAGGGGGAGCAGGTGAAAAACTGTTTTTT
CDR3: CASSPRGGGAGEKLFF

V: TRBV7-9
J: TRBJ2-7
D: .
size: once
DNA: TGTGCCAGCAGCTCCCGAGTGGTCCCCTACGAGCAGTACTTC
CDR3: CASSSRVVPYEQYF

V: TRBV5-5
J: TRBJ1-5
D: .
size: .
DNA: TGTGCCAGCAGCTTGTCATGGTACGGTCAGCCCCAGCATTTT
CDR3: CASSLSWYGQPQHF

V: TRBV28
J: TRBJ1-2
D: .
size: .
DNA: TGTGCCAGCAGTTCCCTTTGGGGAGGCTACACCTTC
CDR3: CASSSLWGGYTF

V: TRBV7-9
J: TRBJ2-6
D: .
size: .
DNA: TGTGCCAGCAGCTTAGGAGGGCTCGGGGCCAACGTCCTGACTTTC
CDR3: CASSLGGLGANVLTF

V: TRBV11-3
J: TRBJ2-1
D: .
size: .
DNA: TGTGCCAGCAGCTTATCCGTAAGCTCCTACAATGAGCAGTTCTTC
CDR3: CASSLSVSSYNEQFF

V: TRBV9
J: TRBJ2-1
D: .
size: .
DNA: TGTGCCAGCAGCGTATCACCGAGAACGGCGGGCTCCTACAATGAGCAGTTCTTC
CDR3: CASSVSPRTAGSYNEQFF

V: TRBV18
J: TRBJ1-2
D: .
size: .
DNA: TGTGCCAGCTCACCGGGTCAGGGGAACGGCTACACCTTC
CDR3: CASSPGQGNGYTF

V: TRBV5-1
J: TRBJ2-7
D: TRBD2
size: .
DNA: TGTGCCAGCAGCTCACCGGGACTAGCGGGATACGAGCAGTACTTC
CDR3: CASSSPGLAGYEQYF

V: TRBV7-8
J: TRBJ1-4
D: .
size: .
DNA: TGTGCCAGCAGCTCGCTGGGGAGAACTAATGAAAAACTGTTTTTT
CDR3: CASSSLGRTNEKLFF

V: TRBV4-1
J: TRBJ2-1
D: .
size: few
DNA: TGCGCCAGCAGCCACGGGATGGATCAGAATGAGCAGTTCTTC
CDR3: CASSHGMDQNEQFF

V: TRBV4-2
J: TRBJ2-7
D: .
size: .
DNA: TGTGCCAGCAGCCAAGGGAACTACGAGCAGTACTTC
CDR3: CASSQGNYEQYF

V: TRBV19
J: TRBJ1-2
D: TRBD1
size: .
DNA: TGTGCCAGTAGGCCGGACAGGACGGCCGGGGAATATGGCTACACCTTC
CDR3: CASRPDRTAGEYGYTF

V: TRBV6-5
J: TRBJ2-7
D: TRBD2
size: .
DNA: TGTGCCAGCAGTTACGCCGGGGGGGGTTCCGCTTACGAGCAGTACTTC
CDR3: CASSYAGGGSAYEQYF

V: TRBV15
J: TRBJ1-4
D: .
size: few
DNA: TGTGCCACCAGCAGAGATAGGATCGGACTGTTTTTT
CDR3: CATSRDRIGLFF

V: TRBV19
J: TRBJ2-5
D: TRBD1
size: once
DNA: TGTGCCAGTACCCGGACAGGGGAAGAGACCCAGTACTTC
CDR3: CASTRTGEETQYF

V: TRBV6-4
J: TRBJ1-1
D: .
size: few
DNA: TGTGCCAGCAGTTCGTCCCCCGGGAACACTGAAGCTTTCTTT
CDR3: CASSSSPGNTEAFF

V: TRBV23-1
J: TRBJ2-7
D: TRBD1
size: .
DNA: TGCGCCAGCAGTCTAAGTGTGGACAGGCAAACCCACGAGCAGTACTTC
CDR3: CASSLSVDRQTHEQYF

V: TRBV7-2
J: TRBJ1-4
D: TRBD1
size: .
DNA: TGTGCCAGCAGCTCCGATATCCGGGACAGTAAAAAACTGTTTTTT
CDR3: CASSSDIRDSKKLFF

V: TRBV28
J: TRBJ1-2
D: .
size: .
DNA: TGTGCCAGCAGCTATAAGGAGGGAGCTATCTATGGCTACACCTTC
CDR3: CASSYKEGAIYGYTF

V: TRBV2
J: TRBJ1-6
D: .
size: .
DNA: TGTGCCAGCAGGACAGAGAATAATTCACCCCTCCACTTT
CDR3: CASRTENNSPLHF

V: TRBV11-3
J: TRBJ2-1
D: TRBD2
size: .
DNA: TGTGCCAGCAGCTTCGGGACTAGCGGGAAAAATGAGCAGTTCTTC
CDR3: CASSFGTSGKNEQFF

V: TRBV28
J: TRBJ1-1
D: TRBD1
size: .
DNA: TGTGCCAGCAGTTTAATATGGGACAGGGGCCTGAACACTGAAGCTTTCTTT
CDR3: CASSLIWDRGLNTEAFF

V: TRBV6-5
J: TRBJ1-1
D: TRBD1
size: .
DNA: TGTGCCAGCACTCTCCGATGGACAGGGGGCGTTGGTGCTTTCTTT
CDR3: CASTLRWTGGVGAFF

V: TRBV7-6
J: TRBJ2-7
D: TRBD2
size: .
DNA: TGTGCCAGCAGCTTAGCTAGCGGGAGGTCCTACGAGCAGTACTTC
CDR3: CASSLASGRSYEQYF

V: TRBV11-2
J: TRBJ2-7
D: TRBD2
size: .
DNA: TGTGCCAGCAGCTTGGGACTAGCGGGAGCTTCGGGCTCCTACGAGCAGTACTTC
CDR3: CASSLGLAGASGSYEQYF

V: TRBV27
J: TRBJ2-7
D: TRBD2
size: .
DNA: TGTGCCAGCAGTGCCGGGACTAGCGGGATCTCCTACGAGCAGTACTTC
CDR3: CASSAGTSGISYEQYF

V: TRBV28
J: TRBJ1-1
D: .
size: .
DNA: TGTGCCAGCAGTTTCCCCCCAGGAGACACTGAAGCTTTCTTT
CDR3: CASSFPPGDTEAFF

V: TRBV7-6
J: TRBJ2-5
D: TRBD1
size: .
DNA: TGTGCCAGCACCAGTGGGACAGCCGAGACCCAGTACTTC
CDR3: CASTSGTAETQYF

V: TRBV28
J: TRBJ2-3
D: TRBD2
size: .
DNA: TGTGCCAGCAGTCCAACTCCCGGGACTAGCCGTACAGATACGCAGTATTTT
CDR3: CASSPTPGTSRTDTQYF

V: TRBV7-6
J: TRBJ2-7
D: .
size: .
DNA: TGTGCCAGCAGCACGAGGGGGGACGACCTCGAGCAGTACTTC
CDR3: CASSTRGDDLEQYF

V: TRBV10-3
J: TRBJ2-2
D: TRBD2
size: .
DNA: TGTGCCATCAGTGAGTCGAATAGCGGGAGTGCCGGGGAGCTGTTTTTT
CDR3: CAISESNSGSAGELFF

V: TRBV10-3
J: TRBJ2-1
D: .
size: .
DNA: TGTGCCATACGCGACCCAGAAAAGTACAATGAGCAGTTCTTC
CDR3: CAIRDPEKYNEQFF

V: TRBV28
J: TRBJ2-5
D: .
size: few
DNA: TGTGCCAGCAGCCCCACCTTCGGAACCCAAGAGACCCAGTACTTC
CDR3: CASSPTFGTQETQYF

V: TRBV20-1
J: TRBJ2-4
D: TRBD1
size: .
DNA: TGCAGTGCTCTACAGGGGGACATTCAGTACTTC
CDR3: CSALQGDIQYF

V: TRBV15
J: TRBJ2-3
D: .
size: .
DNA: TGTGCCACCAGCAGAGATCCGGGGTACACAGATACGCAGTATTTT
CDR3: CATSRDPGYTDTQYF

V: TRBV18
J: TRBJ1-1
D: .
size: .
DNA: TGTGCCAGCTCACCCCCTTCAACCTCGGTTCGAGCTTTCTTT
CDR3: CASSPPSTSVRAFF

V: TRBV5-1
J: TRBJ2-7
D: .
size: .
DNA: TGCGCCAGCAGCTTTTCAGGGGACTACGAGCAGTACTTC
CDR3: CASSFSGDYEQYF

V: TRBV7-9
J: TRBJ2-1
D: TRBD2
size: once
DNA: TGTGCCAGCAGCGCCCGGTCCTTAGCGGGGGGTAATGAGCAGTTCTTC
CDR3: CASSARSLAGGNEQFF

V: TRBV7-9
J: TRBJ1-2
D: .
size: .
DNA: TGTGCCAGCAGCTTAGAGCTAAACTATGGCTACACCTTC
CDR3: CASSLELNYGYTF

V: TRBV19
J: TRBJ1-5
D: TRBD1
size: once
DNA: TGTGCCAGTAGTGTCCATGGGACAGTGAGCAATCAGCCCCAGCATTTT
CDR3: CASSVHGTVSNQPQHF

V: TRBV5-1
J: TRBJ2-7
D: TRBD2
size: .
DNA: TGCGCCAGCAGCTTGCGGCGGGAGCCAAACTCCTACGAGCAGTACTTC
CDR3: CASSLRREPNSYEQYF